A selection of T cell receptor beta chains follows, all from one sample in a study of control samples from healthy donors and cancer patients. Profiled with immunoSEQ multiplex PCR; TCRdb holds only in-frame clones, not every one. The sample holds around 110,000 clones, 85% to 95% seen once. The sequenced sample consisted of blood. The receptors shown here come from a man aged 25 to 45 in good health. Each CDR3 is given with its conserved first and last residue. The D gene is left open where the match is weak. Only part of the rows carry a size: once, few, many, or a class if the clone is expanded.

D gene,J gene,clone size,V gene,CDR3 protein,CDR3 DNA
.,TRBJ1-4,.,TRBV19,CASTYKQGSNEKLFF,TGTGCCAGTACCTACAAACAGGGTTCTAATGAAAAACTGTTTTTT
TRBD1,TRBJ1-3,.,TRBV6-6,CASSYGQGGDTIYF,TGTGCCAGCAGTTACGGACAGGGAGGGGACACCATATATTTT
.,TRBJ1-1,few,TRBV6-5,CASSPRTEQNTEAFF,TGTGCCAGCAGTCCTCGGACAGAGCAGAACACTGAAGCTTTCTTT
.,TRBJ2-5,.,TRBV11-2,CASSLEAGVKETQYF,TGTGCCAGCAGCTTAGAGGCAGGGGTTAAAGAGACCCAGTACTTC
TRBD1,TRBJ2-7,.,TRBV18,CASSRDRGLEQYF,TGTGCCAGCTCACGCGACAGGGGGCTTGAGCAGTACTTC
TRBD1,TRBJ2-7,.,TRBV14,CASSQDRDRDFNEQYF,TGTGCCAGCAGCCAAGATAGGGACAGGGATTTTAACGAGCAGTACTTC
TRBD2,TRBJ2-3,.,TRBV6-1,CASSADSGGAGTDTQYF,TGTGCCAGCAGTGCGGATAGCGGGGGAGCTGGGACAGATACGCAGTATTTT
.,TRBJ2-2,.,TRBV24-1,CATSDPTRLGGELFF,TGTGCCACCAGTGACCCCACTAGATTGGGCGGGGAGCTGTTTTTT
.,TRBJ1-1,.,TRBV6-4,CASSLQWGTEAFF,TGTGCCAGCAGCTTGCAGTGGGGCACTGAAGCTTTCTTT
TRBD1,TRBJ1-1,.,TRBV7-9,CATTKTGVNTEAFF,TGTGCCACGACGAAGACAGGGGTGAACACTGAAGCTTTCTTT
.,TRBJ1-2,.,TRBV3-1/TRBV3-2,CASSPPGGLGNYGYTF,TGTGCCAGCAGCCCCCCCGGAGGGCTGGGGAACTATGGCTACACCTTC